This T cell receptor (beta chain) came from a study of blood T cell repertoires in COVID-19. For the study at large: The United States, Italy and Spain provided the acute and convalescent COVID-19 samples. In each case, the material was cDNA or gDNA derived from T cells, B-cell-depleted T cells, or PBMCs.

Study processing details: Reference gene primer amplification in the assay estimated nucleated cell counts. Measured with immunoSEQ multiplex PCR; TCRdb has only the in-frame clones, and not every one. Clone size and V and J calls were adopted from that table, with D and trimming inferred from the DNA. In the table there are 80,000 to 130,000 clones, roughly 92% of which are singletons. CDR3 size: 15 residues. V gave up 2 bases and J gave up 4 bases; unmatched junction bases: 5. Germline loops: CDR1 MNHEY, CDR2 SVGAGI. Sequences were obtained from peripheral blood. The receptor comes from a man aged 65-85 years with acute or convalescent COVID-19. This sequence joins TRBV6-5 and TRBJ2-1; 7 bases fit TRBD1. CDR3 nucleotides: TGTGCCAGCAGTTACCCATTGGGACAGTACAATGAGCAGTTCTTC. Protein sequence: CASSYPLGQYNEQFF.